The source of this T cell receptor (beta chain) is a study of OX40 agonist ivuxolimab in advanced cancers. Autoimmune disease history or systemic immunosuppression excluded patients. Profiled with immunoSEQ multiplex PCR; TCRdb holds only in-frame clones, not every one. The data show some 28,000 clones, 90% seen once. The CDR3 covers 14 residues. V was shortened by 7 bases and J by 2 bases, with 11 bases between the two germline ends. Germline V gives CDR1 LGHNT, CDR2 FRNRAP. The TCR was taken from an adult with an advanced solid tumor such as melanoma, head and neck, liver or kidney cancer. The genes are TRBV12-5 and TRBJ2-2; tentative D call: TRBD2 (5 bases). Sequenced here: CD4+ or CD8+ T cells sorted from blood, sampled in a trial of the OX40 agonist ivuxolimab. For the CDR3, the DNA is TGTGCTAGTGACGGGCTAGCCAACACCGGGGAGCTGTTTTTT. Residues: CASDGLANTGELFF. The full variable domain, with the rest looked up from reference TRBV12-5 and TRBJ2-2, is DARVTQTPRHKVTEMGQEVTMRCQPILGHNTVFWYRQTMMQGLELLAYFRNRAPLDDSGMPKDRFSAEMPDATLATLKIQPSEPRDSAVYFCASDGLANTGELFFGEGSRLTVL.